Included here is one T cell receptor beta chain sequence, with context. Antigen unknown. For the second PCR, which ran for 7 to 11 cycles, a sample-barcoded 5' primer and a J-beta primer mix were used. TCRdb redid the calling of the 5' RACE reads with MiXCR, one entry per CDR3 protein. The data show almost 1 million distinct CDR3 sequences, approximately 50% seen once. V was clipped by 0 bases and J by 6 bases, with 12 bases between them. From germline, CDR1 is SGHRS and CDR2 YFSETQ. The CDR3 runs to 14 residues. This specimen comes from a study of blood T cells in healthy people across ages. Whole-study findings and limits: In older individuals, TCR beta diversity per million T cells was lower, falling roughly linearly with age. Diversity figures based on one million T cells were deemed too low. Naive T cell percentage strongly correlated with TCR beta diversity.

Per sample, extraction of total RNA gave at least 6 micrograms in every case. The chain carries TRBV5-1 and TRBJ1-2; possibly TRBD1 for D (5 bases). The clonotype comes from a woman in her sixties in good health. The sample taken for sequencing was blood. CDR3 loop: CASSLAAGEDGYTF. The DNA for the CDR3 is TGCGCCAGCAGCTTGGCCGCGGGGGAGGATGGCTACACCTTC.